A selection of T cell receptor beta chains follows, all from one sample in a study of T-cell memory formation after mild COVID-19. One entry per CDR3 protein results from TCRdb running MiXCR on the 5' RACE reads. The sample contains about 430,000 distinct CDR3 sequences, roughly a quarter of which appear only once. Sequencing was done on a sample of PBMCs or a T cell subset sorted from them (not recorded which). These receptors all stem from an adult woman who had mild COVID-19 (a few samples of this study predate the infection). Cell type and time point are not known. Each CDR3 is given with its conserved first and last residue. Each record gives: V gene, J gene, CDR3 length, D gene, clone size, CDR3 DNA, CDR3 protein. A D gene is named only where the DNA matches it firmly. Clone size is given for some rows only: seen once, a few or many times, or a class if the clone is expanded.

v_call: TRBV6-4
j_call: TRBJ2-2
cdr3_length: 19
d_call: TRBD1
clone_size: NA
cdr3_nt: TGTGCCAGCAATCCTATGACAGGGTTTTCGGCGAACGGAACCGGGGAGCTGTTTTTT
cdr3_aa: CASNPMTGFSANGTGELFF

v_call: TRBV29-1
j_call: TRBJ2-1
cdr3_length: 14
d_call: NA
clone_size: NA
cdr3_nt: TGCAGCGTTTGCGCTATGGATTGGGTCAATGAGCAGTTCTTC
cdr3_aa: CSVCAMDWVNEQFF

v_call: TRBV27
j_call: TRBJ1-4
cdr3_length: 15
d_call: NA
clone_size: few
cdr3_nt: TGTGCCAGCAGTTACTCCGCCAGGGGATGGGAAAAACTGTTTTTT
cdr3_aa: CASSYSARGWEKLFF

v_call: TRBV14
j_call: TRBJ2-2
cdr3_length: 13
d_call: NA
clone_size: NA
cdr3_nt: TGTGCCAGCAGCCAAGTACAGGCCGGGGAGCTGTTTTTT
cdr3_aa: CASSQVQAGELFF

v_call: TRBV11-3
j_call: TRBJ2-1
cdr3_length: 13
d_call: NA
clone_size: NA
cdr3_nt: TGTGCCAGCAGCTTAAGGACTACAAGTGAGCAGTTCTTC
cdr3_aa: CASSLRTTSEQFF

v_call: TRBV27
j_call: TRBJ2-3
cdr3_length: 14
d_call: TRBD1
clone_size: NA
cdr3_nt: TGTGCCAGCAGTGGGACAGGCGTTTGGGATACGCAGTATTTT
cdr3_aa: CASSGTGVWDTQYF

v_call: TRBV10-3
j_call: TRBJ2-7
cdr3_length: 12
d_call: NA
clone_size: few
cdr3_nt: TGTGCCATCAGTGATAACGGGTACGAGCAGTACTTC
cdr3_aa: CAISDNGYEQYF

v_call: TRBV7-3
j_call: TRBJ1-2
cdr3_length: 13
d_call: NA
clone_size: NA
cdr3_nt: TGTGCCAGCAGCCAGGCGCCTAACTATGGCTACACCTTC
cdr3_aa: CASSQAPNYGYTF

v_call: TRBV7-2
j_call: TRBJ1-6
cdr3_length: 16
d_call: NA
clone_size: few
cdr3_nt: TGTGCCAGCAGCTCCCAACCGGTCGGCCATAATTCACCCCTCCACTTT
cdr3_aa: CASSSQPVGHNSPLHF

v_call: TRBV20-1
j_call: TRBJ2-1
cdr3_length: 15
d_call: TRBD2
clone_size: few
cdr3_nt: TGCAGTGCTAGACGGGCTAGCGGGAGGGCGTTGGAGCAGTTCTTC
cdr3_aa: CSARRASGRALEQFF

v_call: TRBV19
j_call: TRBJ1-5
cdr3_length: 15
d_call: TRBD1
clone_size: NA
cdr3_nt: TGTGCCAGTAGAATTGGACAGGGCGACAATCAGCCCCAGCATTTT
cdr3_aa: CASRIGQGDNQPQHF

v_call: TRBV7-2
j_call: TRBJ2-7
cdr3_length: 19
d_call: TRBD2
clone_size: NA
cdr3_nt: TGTGCCAGCAGCTTACAGGACGGAAAAGGACTAGCGGGAGTCTACGAGCAGTACTTC
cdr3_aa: CASSLQDGKGLAGVYEQYF

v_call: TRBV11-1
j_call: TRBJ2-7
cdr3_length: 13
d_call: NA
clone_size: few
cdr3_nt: TGTGCCAGCAGCTTAGCCAGGGTGTACGAGCAGTACTTC
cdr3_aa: CASSLARVYEQYF

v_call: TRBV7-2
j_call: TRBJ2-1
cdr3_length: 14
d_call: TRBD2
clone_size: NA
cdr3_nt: TGTGCCAGCAGCTTCGATGGACTAGCTGATGAGCAGTTCTTC
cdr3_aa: CASSFDGLADEQFF

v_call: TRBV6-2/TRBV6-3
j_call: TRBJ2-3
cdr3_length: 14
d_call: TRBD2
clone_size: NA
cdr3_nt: TGTGCCAGCACAGCGGGAGACCCCACGGATACGCAGTATTTT
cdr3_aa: CASTAGDPTDTQYF

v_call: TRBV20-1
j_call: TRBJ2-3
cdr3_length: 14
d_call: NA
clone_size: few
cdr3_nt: TGCAGTGCTAGATATCGGGGGAGCACAGATACGCAGTATTTT
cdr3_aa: CSARYRGSTDTQYF

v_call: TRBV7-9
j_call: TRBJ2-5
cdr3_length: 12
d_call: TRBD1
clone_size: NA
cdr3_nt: TGTGCCGACCGGGACAGGGAAGAGACCCAGTACTTC
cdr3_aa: CADRDREETQYF

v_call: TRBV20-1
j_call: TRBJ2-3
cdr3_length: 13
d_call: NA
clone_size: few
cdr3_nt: TGCAGTGCCCTCCCCGGGACTCCCAATCGGCAGTATTTT
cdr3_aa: CSALPGTPNRQYF

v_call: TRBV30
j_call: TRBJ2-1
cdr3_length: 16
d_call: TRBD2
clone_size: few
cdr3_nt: TGTGCCTGGATTCGGGGGACTAGCGGAGCCTACAATGAGCAGTTCTTC
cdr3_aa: CAWIRGTSGAYNEQFF

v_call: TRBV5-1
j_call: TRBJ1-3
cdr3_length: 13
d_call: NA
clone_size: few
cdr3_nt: TGCGCCAGCAGCTTGGCCGCTGGAAACACCATATATTTT
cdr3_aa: CASSLAAGNTIYF

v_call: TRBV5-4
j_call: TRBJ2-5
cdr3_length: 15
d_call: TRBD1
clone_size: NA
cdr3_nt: TGTGCCAGCCACCGGGACAGGGGTCTCGTGCAGACCCAGTACTTC
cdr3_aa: CASHRDRGLVQTQYF

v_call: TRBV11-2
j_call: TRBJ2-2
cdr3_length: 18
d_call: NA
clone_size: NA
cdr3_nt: TGTGCCAGCAGCTTAAGGGCCCGGGGCGGGTCCGTTAGCGGGGAGCTGTTTTTT
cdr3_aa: CASSLRARGGSVSGELFF

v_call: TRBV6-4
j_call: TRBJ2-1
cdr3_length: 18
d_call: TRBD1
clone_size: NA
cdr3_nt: TGTGCCAGCAGTGACGAAGGAGTCGACAGGGGAGCATACAATGAGCAGTTCTTC
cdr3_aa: CASSDEGVDRGAYNEQFF

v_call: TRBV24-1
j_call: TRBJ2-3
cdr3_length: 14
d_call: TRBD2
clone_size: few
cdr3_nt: TGTGCCACCAGTGTGGCTAGCGGGGGAGATACGCAGTATTTT
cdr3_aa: CATSVASGGDTQYF

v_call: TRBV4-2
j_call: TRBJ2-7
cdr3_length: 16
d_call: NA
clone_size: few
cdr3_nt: TGTGCCAGCAGCCAAGAGTGGCCAGAACCTTTCTACGAGCAGTACTTC
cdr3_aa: CASSQEWPEPFYEQYF

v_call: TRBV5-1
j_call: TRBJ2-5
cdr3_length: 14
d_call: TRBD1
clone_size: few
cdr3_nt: TGCGCCAGCAGAATACCGGGACAGGGGGAGACCCAGTACTTC
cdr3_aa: CASRIPGQGETQYF

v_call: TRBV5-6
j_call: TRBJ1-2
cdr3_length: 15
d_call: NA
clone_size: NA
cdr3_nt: TGTGCCAGCAGCTTGGTTACGGGCCAAGGGTATGGCTACACCTTC
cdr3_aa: CASSLVTGQGYGYTF

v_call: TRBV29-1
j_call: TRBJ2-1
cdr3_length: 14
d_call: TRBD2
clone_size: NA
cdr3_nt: TGCAGCGTTGAGGGAGGGACGGCCTACAATGAGCAGTTCTTC
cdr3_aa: CSVEGGTAYNEQFF

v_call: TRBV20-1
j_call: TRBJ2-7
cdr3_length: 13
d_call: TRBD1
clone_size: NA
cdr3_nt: TGCAGTCCGCACTGGCCCGGACAGGGGGTGCAGTACTTC
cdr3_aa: CSPHWPGQGVQYF

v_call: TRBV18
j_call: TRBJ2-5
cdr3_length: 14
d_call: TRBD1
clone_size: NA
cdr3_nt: TGTGCCAGCTCACCGAACAGGGGAAAAGAGACCCAGTACTTC
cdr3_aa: CASSPNRGKETQYF

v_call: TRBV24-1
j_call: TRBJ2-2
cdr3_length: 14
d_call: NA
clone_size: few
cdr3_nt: TGTGCCACCAGTCCTCCCGAGAACACCGGGGAGCTGTTTTTT
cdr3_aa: CATSPPENTGELFF

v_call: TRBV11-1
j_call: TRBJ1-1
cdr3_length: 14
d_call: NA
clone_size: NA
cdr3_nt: TGTGCCAGCAGCTTAACACAGGGGAACACTGAAGCTTTCTTT
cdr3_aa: CASSLTQGNTEAFF

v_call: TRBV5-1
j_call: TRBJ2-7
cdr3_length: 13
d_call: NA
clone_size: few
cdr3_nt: TGCGCCAGCAGCCCCTATGTCTCCTACGAGCAGTACTTC
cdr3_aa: CASSPYVSYEQYF

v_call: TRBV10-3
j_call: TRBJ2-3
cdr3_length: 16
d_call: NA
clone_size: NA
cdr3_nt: TGTGCCATCAGTGATCCCGGACAACTAGGGGGAGATACGCAGTATTTT
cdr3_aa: CAISDPGQLGGDTQYF

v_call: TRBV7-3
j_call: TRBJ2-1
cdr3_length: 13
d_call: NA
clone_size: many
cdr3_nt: TGTGCCAGCAGCTTAGGGTTGCCCAATGAGCAGTTCTTC
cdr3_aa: CASSLGLPNEQFF

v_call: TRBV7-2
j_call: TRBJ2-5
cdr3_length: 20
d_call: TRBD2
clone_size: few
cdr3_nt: TGTGCCAGCAGCTACCCCGACACGGAAACTAGCGGGGGCACCCAAGAGACCCAGTACTTC
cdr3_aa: CASSYPDTETSGGTQETQYF

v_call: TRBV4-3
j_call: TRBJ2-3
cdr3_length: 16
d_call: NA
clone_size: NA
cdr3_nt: TGCGCCAGCAGCCAAGTTTACCGGGGTTCTACAGATACGCAGTATTTT
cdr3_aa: CASSQVYRGSTDTQYF

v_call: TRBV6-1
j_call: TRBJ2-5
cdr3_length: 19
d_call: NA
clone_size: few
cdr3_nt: TGTGCCAGCAGAGGCCCCCCGGCCAAATTTCTACAGTACCAAGAGACCCAGTACTTC
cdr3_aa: CASRGPPAKFLQYQETQYF

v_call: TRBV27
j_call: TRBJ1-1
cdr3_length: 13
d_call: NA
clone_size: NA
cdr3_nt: TGTGCCAGCAGCCCCGTTTGGAACACTGAAGCTTTCTTT
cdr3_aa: CASSPVWNTEAFF

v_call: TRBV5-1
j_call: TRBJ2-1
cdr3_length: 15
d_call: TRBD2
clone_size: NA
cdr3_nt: TGCGCCAGCAGCTTGGGAAGCGGGGCTAACAATGAGCAGTTCTTC
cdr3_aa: CASSLGSGANNEQFF

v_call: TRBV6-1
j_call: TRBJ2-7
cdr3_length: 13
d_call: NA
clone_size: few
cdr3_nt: TGTGCCAGCAGAGCCACAGGGTACGACGAGCAGTACTTC
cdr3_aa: CASRATGYDEQYF

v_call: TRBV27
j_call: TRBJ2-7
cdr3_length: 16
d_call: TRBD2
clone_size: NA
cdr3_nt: TGTGCCAGCATCCCGCGGGGACTAGCGGGAGTCTACGAGCAGTACTTC
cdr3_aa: CASIPRGLAGVYEQYF

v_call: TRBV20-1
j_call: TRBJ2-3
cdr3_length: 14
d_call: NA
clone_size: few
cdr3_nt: TGCAGCCGTTTGGACCGTACGGGGACAGATACGCAGTATTTT
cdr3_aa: CSRLDRTGTDTQYF

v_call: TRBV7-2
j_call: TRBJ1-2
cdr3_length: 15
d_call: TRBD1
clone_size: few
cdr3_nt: TGTGCCAGCAGCCCGCAGGACAGGGCGGGCTATGGCTACACCTTC
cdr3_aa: CASSPQDRAGYGYTF

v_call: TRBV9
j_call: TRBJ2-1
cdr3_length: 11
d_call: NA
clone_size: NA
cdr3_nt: TGTGCCAGCAGCGGTAACAATGAGCAGTTCTTC
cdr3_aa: CASSGNNEQFF

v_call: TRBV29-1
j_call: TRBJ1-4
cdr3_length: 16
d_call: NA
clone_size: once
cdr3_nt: TGCAGCGTTGGGGGGATCCGGGGGTTCCATAATGAAAAACTGTTTTTT
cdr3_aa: CSVGGIRGFHNEKLFF

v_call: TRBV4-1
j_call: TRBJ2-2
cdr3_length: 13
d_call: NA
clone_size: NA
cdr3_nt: TGCGCCAGCAGAACGCGTCACACCGGGGAGCTGTTTTTT
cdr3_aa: CASRTRHTGELFF

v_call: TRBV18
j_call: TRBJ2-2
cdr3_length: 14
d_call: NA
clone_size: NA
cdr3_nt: TGTGCCAGCTCAGAAGGACGGAACACCGGGGAGCTGTTTTTT
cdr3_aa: CASSEGRNTGELFF

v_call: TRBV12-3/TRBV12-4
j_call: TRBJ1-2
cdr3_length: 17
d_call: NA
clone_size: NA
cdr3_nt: TGTGCCAGCAGCAACAGTATTCAACAGGTGACGAACTATGGCTACACCTTC
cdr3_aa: CASSNSIQQVTNYGYTF

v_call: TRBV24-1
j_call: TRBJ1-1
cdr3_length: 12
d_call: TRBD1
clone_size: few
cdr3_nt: TGTGCCACCAGTGGACAGGGCACTGAAGCTTTCTTT
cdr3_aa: CATSGQGTEAFF

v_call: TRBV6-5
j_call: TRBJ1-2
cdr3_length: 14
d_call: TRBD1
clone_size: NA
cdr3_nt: TGTGCCAGCAGTTACTCCTGGGACAGTTGGGGCTACACCTTC
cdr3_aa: CASSYSWDSWGYTF

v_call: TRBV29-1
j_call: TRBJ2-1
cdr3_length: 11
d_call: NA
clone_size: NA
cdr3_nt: TGCAGCGTTGAGTCTACCGGTGAGCAGTTCTTC
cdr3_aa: CSVESTGEQFF

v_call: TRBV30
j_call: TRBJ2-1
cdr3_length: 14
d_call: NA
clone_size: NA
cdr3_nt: TGTGCCTGGCTGGGGGGGCCATCCTACAATGAGCAGTTCTTC
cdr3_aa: CAWLGGPSYNEQFF

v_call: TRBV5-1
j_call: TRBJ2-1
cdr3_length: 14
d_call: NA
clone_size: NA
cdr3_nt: TGCGCCAGCAGCTTGGGATCCACCGCCAATGAGCAGTTCTTC
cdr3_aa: CASSLGSTANEQFF

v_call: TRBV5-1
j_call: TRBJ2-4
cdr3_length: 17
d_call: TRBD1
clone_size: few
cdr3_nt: TGCGCCAGCAGCCCCTCCCGGGACAGCGCAGCCAAAAACATTCAGTACTTC
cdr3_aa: CASSPSRDSAAKNIQYF

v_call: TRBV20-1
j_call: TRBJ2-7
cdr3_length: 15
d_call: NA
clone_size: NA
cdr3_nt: TGCAGTGCTAGAGAGTGGCGGGAACGAGCCCACGAGCAGTACTTC
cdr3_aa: CSAREWRERAHEQYF

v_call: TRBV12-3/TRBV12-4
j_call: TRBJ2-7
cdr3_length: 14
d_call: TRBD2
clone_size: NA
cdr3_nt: TGTGCCAGCAGTTTGGGGGGGGGTCTCTACGAGCAGTACTTC
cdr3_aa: CASSLGGGLYEQYF

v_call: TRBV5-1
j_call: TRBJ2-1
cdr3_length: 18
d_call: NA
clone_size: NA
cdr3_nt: TGCGCCAGCAGCTTGGGTTTGATTCGGGGGACCCGTATCGATGAGCAGTTCTTC
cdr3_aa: CASSLGLIRGTRIDEQFF

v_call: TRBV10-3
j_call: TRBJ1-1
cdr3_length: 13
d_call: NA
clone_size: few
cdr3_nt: TGTGCCATCAGTGGGGGCTACAACACTGAAGCTTTCTTT
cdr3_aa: CAISGGYNTEAFF